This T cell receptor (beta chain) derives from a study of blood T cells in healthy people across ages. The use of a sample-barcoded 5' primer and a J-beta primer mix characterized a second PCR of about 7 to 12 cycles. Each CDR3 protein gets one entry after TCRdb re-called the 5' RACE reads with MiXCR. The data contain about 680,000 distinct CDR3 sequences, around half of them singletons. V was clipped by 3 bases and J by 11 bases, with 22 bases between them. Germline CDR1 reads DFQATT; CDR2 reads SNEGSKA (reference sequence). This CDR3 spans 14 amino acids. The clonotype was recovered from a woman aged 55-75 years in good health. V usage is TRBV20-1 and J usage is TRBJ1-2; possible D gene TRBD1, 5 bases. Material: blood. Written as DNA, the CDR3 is TGCAGTGCTAGTCCGGACTCCTCAGGTGGGGGGTACACCTTC. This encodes CSASPDSSGGGYTF.